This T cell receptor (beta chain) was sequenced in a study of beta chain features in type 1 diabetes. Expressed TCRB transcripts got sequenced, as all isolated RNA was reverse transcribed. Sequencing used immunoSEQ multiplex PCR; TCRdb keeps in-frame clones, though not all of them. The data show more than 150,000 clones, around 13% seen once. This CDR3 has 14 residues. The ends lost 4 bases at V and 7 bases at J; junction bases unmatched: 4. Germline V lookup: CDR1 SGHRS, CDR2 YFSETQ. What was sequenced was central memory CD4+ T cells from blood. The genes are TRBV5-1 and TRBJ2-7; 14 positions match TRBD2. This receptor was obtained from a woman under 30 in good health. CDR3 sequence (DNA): TGCGCCAGCAGCCCGGGACTAGCGGGAGAAGAGCAGTACTTC. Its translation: CASSPGLAGEEQYF.